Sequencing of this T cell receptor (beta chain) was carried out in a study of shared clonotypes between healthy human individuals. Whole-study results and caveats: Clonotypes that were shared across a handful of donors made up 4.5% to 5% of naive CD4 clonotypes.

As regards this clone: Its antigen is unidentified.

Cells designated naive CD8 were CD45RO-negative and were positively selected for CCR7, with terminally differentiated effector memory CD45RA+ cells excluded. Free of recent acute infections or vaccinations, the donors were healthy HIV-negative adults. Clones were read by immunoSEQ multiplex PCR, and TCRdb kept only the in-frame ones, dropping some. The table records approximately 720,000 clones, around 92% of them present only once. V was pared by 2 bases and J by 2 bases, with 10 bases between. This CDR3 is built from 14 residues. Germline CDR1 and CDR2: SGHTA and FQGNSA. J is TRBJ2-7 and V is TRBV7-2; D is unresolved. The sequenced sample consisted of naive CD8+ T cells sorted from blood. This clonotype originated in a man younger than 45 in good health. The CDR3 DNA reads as TGTGCCAGCAGCTTATACTTGGCAGCCTACGAGCAGTACTTC. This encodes CASSLYLAAYEQYF.